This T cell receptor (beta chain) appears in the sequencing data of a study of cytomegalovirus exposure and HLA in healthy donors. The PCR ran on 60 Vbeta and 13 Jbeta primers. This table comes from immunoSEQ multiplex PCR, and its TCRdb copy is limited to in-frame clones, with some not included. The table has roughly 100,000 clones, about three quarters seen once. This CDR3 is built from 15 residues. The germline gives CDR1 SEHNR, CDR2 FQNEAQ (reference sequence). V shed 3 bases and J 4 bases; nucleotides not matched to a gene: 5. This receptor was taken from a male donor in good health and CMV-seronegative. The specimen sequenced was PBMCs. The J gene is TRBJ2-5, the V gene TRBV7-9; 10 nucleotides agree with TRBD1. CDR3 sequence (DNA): TGTGCCAGCAGCTTCTCGGACAGGGGGGGAGAGACCCAGTACTTC. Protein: CASSFSDRGGETQYF.